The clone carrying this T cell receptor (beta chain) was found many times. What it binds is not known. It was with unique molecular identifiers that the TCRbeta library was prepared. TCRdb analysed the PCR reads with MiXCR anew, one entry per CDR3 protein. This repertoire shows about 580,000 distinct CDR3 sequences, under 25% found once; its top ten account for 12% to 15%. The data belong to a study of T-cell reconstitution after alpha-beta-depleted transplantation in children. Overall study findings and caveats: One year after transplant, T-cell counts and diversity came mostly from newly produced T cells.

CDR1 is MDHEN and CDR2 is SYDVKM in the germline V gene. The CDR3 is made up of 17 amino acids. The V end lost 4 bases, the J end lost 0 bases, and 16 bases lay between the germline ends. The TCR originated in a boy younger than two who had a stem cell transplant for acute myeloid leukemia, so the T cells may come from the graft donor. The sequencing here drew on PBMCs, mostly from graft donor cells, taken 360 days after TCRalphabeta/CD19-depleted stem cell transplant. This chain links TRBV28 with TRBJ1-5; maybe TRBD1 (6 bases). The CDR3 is CASSSPSTGYSNQPQHF. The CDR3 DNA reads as TGTGCCAGCAGTTCACCCTCAACAGGGTATAGCAATCAGCCCCAGCATTTT.